What follows are 4 T cell receptor beta chains derived from one specimen sequenced in a study of blood T cell repertoires in COVID-19. Method: immunoSEQ multiplex PCR; TCRdb's copy keeps in-frame clones and lacks some. Of some 94,000 clones in the sample, 65% to 85% are singletons; the top ten hold roughly 2%. The sample taken for sequencing was peripheral blood. The receptor source for this set is a man aged 65-85 years with active or convalescent COVID-19.

The chain couples TRBV2 to TRBJ2-7; tentatively, D is TRBD1 (6 bases). Per the germline V gene, CDR1 is SNHLY and CDR2 is FYNNEI. This CDR3 comprises 15 residues. V lost 1 base and J lost 1, with 11 bases in between. CDR3 loop: CASSEGQGISYEQYF. The CDR3 nucleotides read TGTGCCAGCAGTGAAGGCCAGGGGATATCCTACGAGCAGTACTTC. Full variable domain (outside the CDR3, taken from reference TRBV2 and TRBJ2-7): EPEVTQTPSHQVTQMGQEVILRCVPISNHLYFYWYRQILGQKVEFLVSFYNNEISEKSEIFDDQFSVERPDGSNFTLKIRSTKLEDSAMYFCASSEGQGISYEQYFGPGTRLTVT.

V usage is TRBV19 and J usage is TRBJ1-1; tentative D call: TRBD1 (6 bases). Per germline, CDR1 LNHDA and CDR2 SQIVND (reference sequence). CDR3 size: 14 residues. V was trimmed by 1 base and J by 5 bases, leaving 11 bases between them. CDR3 bases: TGTGCCAGTAGTATAGTACCGGGACAAACTGAAGCTTTCTTT. Translation gives CASSIVPGQTEAFF.

The genes are TRBV30 and TRBJ2-5, with D unclear. The length of the CDR3 is 13 residues. The germline V gene encodes CDR1 GTSNPN and CDR2 SVGIG (reference sequence). V gave up 2 bases and J gave up 5 bases, with 12 bases separating them. CDR3 sequence: CAWSFRLGETQYF. DNA of the CDR3: TGTGCCTGGAGTTTTAGACTTGGGGAGACCCAGTACTTC. Full variable domain (missing parts from reference TRBV30 and TRBJ2-5): SQTIHQWPATLVQPVGSPLSLECTVEGTSNPNLYWYRQAAGRGLQLLFYSVGIGQISSEVPQNLSASRPQDRQFILSSKKLLLSDSGFYLCAWSFRLGETQYFGPGTRLLVL.

The chain links TRBV6-2 or TRBV6-3 to TRBJ2-3, with D maybe TRBD2 (5 bases). V was pared by 6 bases and J by 0 bases, with 22 bases between. From germline, CDR1 is MNHEY and CDR2 SVGEGT. This CDR3 contains 18 residues. The CDR3 sequence: CASSKGISSSRSTDTQYF. The DNA of the CDR3 is TGTGCCAGCAGCAAGGGTATTAGTTCTAGCCGTAGCACAGATACGCAGTATTTT.